The 27 T cell receptor beta chains below come from one sample, sequenced in a study of blood T cell repertoires in COVID-19. Libraries were prepared by immunoSEQ multiplex PCR; TCRdb keeps only in-frame clonotypes and omits some of them. Among 300,000 to 400,000 clones, about 90% were seen once, and the ten largest hold over 6%. Sequenced: peripheral blood. The receptors were sampled from a woman in her forties or fifties with COVID-19, enrolled during active disease.

This chain connects TRBV18 to TRBJ2-1; 9 nucleotides align to TRBD1. The CDR3 totals 18 residues. With 2 bases clipped from V and 0 bases from J, the junction kept 8 bases outside the gene matches. Germline V gene sequence: CDR1 KGHSH, CDR2 LQKENI. In DNA form, the CDR3 reads TGTGCCAGCTCACCAGGGACAGGGCCGTGGGGCTCCTACAATGAGCAGTTCTTC. Translation: CASSPGTGPWGSYNEQFF.

This clone was observed once. V usage is TRBV7-3 and J usage is TRBJ2-3, with 9 nucleotides matching TRBD1. CDR3 length: 15 residues. Trimming took 1 base from V and 3 from J; bases not matched to a gene: 2. Germline loops: CDR1 SGHTA, CDR2 FQGTGA. CDR3 nucleotide sequence: TGTGCCAGCAGCTTAATGGGACAGGGAACAGATACGCAGTATTTT. It is translated as CASSLMGQGTDTQYF. Based on the CDR3 plus reference TRBV7-3 and TRBJ2-3, the full variable domain is GAGVSQTPSNKVTEKGKYVELRCDPISGHTALYWYRQSLGQGPEFLIYFQGTGAADDSGLPNDRFFAVRPEGSVSTLKIQRTERGDSAVYLCASSLMGQGTDTQYFGPGTRLTVL.

V gene TRBV2 combines with J gene TRBJ1-1; TRBD1 might be the D (6 bases). V was clipped by 1 base and J by 6 bases, with 12 bases between them. Germline V gene sequence: CDR1 SNHLY, CDR2 FYNNEI. This CDR3 comprises 14 residues. CDR3 residues: CASSEEQGIPEAFF. The CDR3 DNA sequence: TGTGCCAGCAGTGAAGAACAGGGAATCCCTGAAGCTTTCTTT.

The J gene is TRBJ2-7, the V gene TRBV7-2; 8 bases match TRBD1. This CDR3 has 16 residues. Trimming took 1 base from V and 2 from J; bases not matched to a gene: 7. Germline lookup yields CDR1 SGHTA and CDR2 FQGNSA. CDR3 residues: CASSLEGTGLAYEQYF. CDR3 DNA sequence: TGTGCCAGCAGCTTAGAGGGGACAGGCTTAGCCTACGAGCAGTACTTC.

The chain uses TRBV27 and TRBJ2-7, with 9 positions matching TRBD2. CDR1 and CDR2 from the germline V gene are MNHEY and SMNVEV (reference sequence). This CDR3 has 16 amino acids. Trimming at V came to 5 bases and at J to 1 base, leaving 9 bases not matched to a gene. CDR3 in amino acids: CASSPRLTSGSYEQYF. The CDR3 DNA sequence: TGTGCCAGCAGTCCACGCCTGACTAGCGGATCCTACGAGCAGTACTTC.

The gene calls are TRBV6-1 and TRBJ2-1; D might be TRBD2 (6 bases). The CDR3 sequence is 15 residues long. V lost 1 base to trimming and J lost 2 bases, with 9 bases between them. Germline assignment: CDR1 MNHNS and CDR2 SASEGT. In DNA form, the CDR3 reads TGTGCCAGCAGTGAAGGTCTAGCGACCTACAATGAGCAGTTCTTC. This sequence encodes CASSEGLATYNEQFF.

This clone showed up just once. The CDR3 spells CASSQGAPGGGQETQYF. CDR3 sequence (DNA): TGTGCCAGCAGCCAAGGGGCCCCGGGAGGGGGTCAAGAGACCCAGTACTTC. The chain joins TRBV3-1 (or the pseudogene TRBV3-2) to TRBJ2-5; TRBD2 matches 8 bases. Germline V gives CDR1 LGHDT, CDR2 YNNKEL (reference sequence). V gave up 1 base and J gave up 2 bases; unmatched junction bases: 9. This CDR3 region has 17 residues.

The rearrangement links TRBV29-1 to TRBJ1-2; D might be TRBD1 (5 bases). This CDR3 is built from 13 residues. The ends were cut back, 6 bases at V and 4 bases at J, with 15 bases in the middle. In germline, CDR1 is SQVTM, CDR2 ANQGSEA. This CDR3 reads CSVIRGSLYGYTF. Here the CDR3 DNA reads TGCAGCGTCATTAGGGGCAGCCTCTATGGCTACACCTTC.

The rearrangement uses TRBV27 and TRBJ2-7; TRBD2 is a possible D gene (7 bases). The CDR3 length is 17 residues. Trimming shortened V by 3 bases and J by 0 bases, and 18 bases separated the two germline ends. CDR1 MNHEY and CDR2 SMNVEV come from the germline V gene (reference sequence). CDR3 loop: CASSLSRGAGGSYEQYF. The CDR3 nucleotides read TGTGCCAGCAGTTTGTCCCGGGGGGCTGGAGGCTCCTACGAGCAGTACTTC.

This clone was counted a few times. This rearrangement joins TRBV5-1 to TRBJ1-6; D not certain. Germline V gene sequence: CDR1 SGHRS, CDR2 YFSETQ. This CDR3 comprises 13 residues. The ends were cut back, 4 bases at V and 8 bases at J, with 10 bases in the middle. The CDR3 sequence is CASSLMSDSPLHF. The CDR3 bases are TGCGCCAGCAGCCTGATGTCGGATTCACCCCTCCACTTT.

The chain couples TRBV28 to TRBJ2-7; 10 positions agree with TRBD2. The germline CDR1 and CDR2 sequences are MDHEN and SYDVKM. V shed 8 bases and J 5 bases; nucleotides not matched to a gene: 12. This CDR3 region has 15 residues. CDR3: CASPPLQGLADEQYF. As DNA, the CDR3 is TGTGCCAGCCCACCCCTCCAAGGACTAGCGGACGAGCAGTACTTC.

This chain links TRBV7-2 with TRBJ2-3; 9 bases fit TRBD2. The CDR3 sequence is 16 residues long. Germline lookup yields CDR1 SGHTA and CDR2 FQGNSA. Unmatched junction bases numbered 4, after V lost 0 bases and J lost 3 bases. CDR3 nucleotide sequence: TGTGCCAGCAGCTTAGCAGGACTAGCGCCTACAGATACGCAGTATTTT. Its translation: CASSLAGLAPTDTQYF.

The chain uses TRBV30 and TRBJ2-5, with D perhaps TRBD2 (6 bases). The V gene's germline CDR1 is GTSNPN and CDR2 SVGIG (reference sequence). Trimming cost V 0 bases and J 2 bases, with 13 bases left between them. This CDR3 spans 15 amino acids. The CDR3 here is CAWSVGLANQETQYF. As DNA, the CDR3 is TGTGCCTGGAGTGTAGGGCTAGCGAATCAAGAGACCCAGTACTTC.

The chain couples TRBV3-1 (or the pseudogene TRBV3-2) to TRBJ2-3, with 10 nucleotides matching TRBD2. The ends lost 0 bases at V and 4 bases at J; junction bases unmatched: 7. Looked up from germline, CDR1 is LGHDT and CDR2 is YNNKEL (reference sequence). The CDR3 extends over 17 amino acids. The CDR3 spells CASSQDPSSGRSDTQYF. In nucleotides, the CDR3 is TGTGCCAGCAGCCAAGACCCCTCTAGCGGGAGATCAGATACGCAGTATTTT.

This chain connects TRBV19 to TRBJ2-7; weak D call: TRBD1 (5 bases). The CDR3 contains 14 residues. In germline, CDR1 is LNHDA, CDR2 SQIVND (reference sequence). The V gene lost 1 base and the J gene lost 0 bases, with 7 bases spanning the gap. CDR3 region: CASSIGQSSYEQYF. The CDR3 DNA reads as TGTGCCAGTAGTATAGGACAGAGCTCCTACGAGCAGTACTTC.

In regard to this clone: Relative to the germline gene, one junction end is altered; a read error may explain this. The chain couples TRBV12-3 or TRBV12-4 to TRBJ1-5; no definite D call. The CDR3 has 13 residues. The CDR3 DNA is TGTGCCAGTAGTTTGATAGGCAATCAGCCCCAGCATTTT. This encodes CASSLIGNQPQHF.

This CDR3 reads CASRAGTANYEQYF. The CDR3 nucleotides read TGTGCCAGCAGGGCCGGGACTGCCAACTACGAGCAGTACTTC. The genes are TRBV27 and TRBJ2-7; D perhaps matches TRBD2 (6 bases). The CDR3 runs to 14 residues. With 6 bases removed from V and 3 bases from J, the gap between germline ends came to 15 bases. Germline V gene data show CDR1 as MNHEY and CDR2 as SMNVEV (reference sequence).

The V and J genes are TRBV15 and TRBJ2-7, with 9 bases lining up with TRBD1. This CDR3 has 15 residues. J was trimmed by 4 bases and V by 3 bases; bases with no gene match: 7. In germline, CDR1 is LNHNV, CDR2 YYDKDF (reference sequence). The CDR3 DNA reads as TGTGCCACCAGCAGCCGGGACAGGGCGTCATACGAGCAGTACTTC. This translates into CATSSRDRASYEQYF.

The V and J genes are TRBV7-2 and TRBJ1-4; the match to TRBD1 covers 7 bases. The CDR3 is made up of 15 amino acids. CDR1 is SGHTA and CDR2 is FQGNSA in the germline V gene. V was pared by 5 bases and J by 2 bases, with 5 bases of the junction left unmatched. The CDR3 bases are TGTGCCAGCAGCCCCCGACAGGGCACTAATGAAAAACTGTTTTTT. Translated: CASSPRQGTNEKLFF. The whole variable domain, remainder taken from reference TRBV7-2 and TRBJ1-4, is GAGVSQSPSNKVTEKGKDVELRCDPISGHTALYWYRQSLGQGLEFLIYFQGNSAPDKSGLPSDRFSAERTGGSVSTLTIQRTQQEDSAVYLCASSPRQGTNEKLFFGSGTQLSVL.

The chain combines TRBV4-1 with TRBJ2-5; 15 bases align to TRBD2. CDR1 and CDR2 (germline): MGHRA, YSYEKL. The CDR3 covers 19 residues. Trimming cost V 4 bases and J 4 bases; bases outside gene matches: 13. The CDR3: CASSPGLAGGMGLRETQYF. The CDR3 DNA reads TGCGCCAGCAGCCCCGGACTAGCGGGAGGGATGGGATTGAGAGAGACCCAGTACTTC.

The chain combines TRBV10-3 with TRBJ1-1; no clear D. There are 15 residues in the CDR3. Germline CDR1 reads ENHRY; CDR2 reads SYGVKD. Deletions cut 5 bases from V and 1 base from J, with 14 bases between. The CDR3 protein is CAISPTGTGNTEAFF. CDR3 DNA: TGTGCCATCAGTCCTACGGGTACGGGGAACACTGAAGCTTTCTTT.

This rearrangement joins TRBV30 to TRBJ1-3; D perhaps matches TRBD1 (6 bases). V was shortened by 2 bases and J by 1 base, with 12 bases between the two germline ends. The germline V gene encodes CDR1 GTSNPN and CDR2 SVGIG (reference sequence). This CDR3 comprises 15 residues. CDR3 protein: CAWSITGISGNTIYF. CDR3 DNA: TGTGCCTGGAGTATAACAGGGATTTCTGGAAACACCATATATTTT.

This clone has a single count. This chain connects TRBV30 to TRBJ1-5; D perhaps matches TRBD1 (6 bases). Germline V CDR1 and CDR2: GTSNPN, SVGIG (reference sequence). The germline V and J ends were trimmed by 2 bases and 2 bases, with 13 bases remaining between them. The CDR3 runs to 15 residues. CDR3 sequence (DNA): TGTGCCTGGAGTCTTCAGGGGTTGGGCAATCAGCCCCAGCATTTT. Translation gives CAWSLQGLGNQPQHF.

The rearrangement uses TRBV29-1 and TRBJ1-1, with 10 bases that match TRBD1. J lost 0 bases, V lost 4 bases, and 2 bases had no gene match. The CDR3 is 14 residues long. In germline, CDR1 is SQVTM, CDR2 ANQGSEA. CDR3 sequence (DNA): TGCAGCGTTGGACAGGGGGCGATGAACACTGAAGCTTTCTTT. This gives the protein CSVGQGAMNTEAFF.

This chain links TRBV19 with TRBJ2-7; 8 bases line up with TRBD1. Germline V gene data show CDR1 as LNHDA and CDR2 as SQIVND (reference sequence). The CDR3 has 15 amino acids. J gave up 2 bases and V 9 bases, and 12 bases lay outside the gene matches. The CDR3 sequence is CASRASGTGTYEQYF. The CDR3 bases are TGTGCCAGCCGCGCCTCTGGGACAGGCACCTACGAGCAGTACTTC. The full variable domain, with the rest looked up from reference TRBV19 and TRBJ2-7, is DGGITQSPKYLFRKEGQNVTLSCEQNLNHDAMYWYRQDPGQGLRLIYYSQIVNDFQKGDIAEGYSVSREKKESFPLTVTSAQKNPTAFYLCASRASGTGTYEQYFGPGTRLTVT.

This chain links TRBV7-2 with TRBJ2-1; D might be TRBD2 (6 bases). V lost 4 bases and J lost 2, with 15 bases in between. CDR3 length equals 16 residues. Germline CDR1 SGHTA, CDR2 FQGNSA. CDR3 loop: CASSWYLASAYNEQFF. For the CDR3, the DNA is TGTGCCAGCAGCTGGTACCTAGCGAGCGCCTACAATGAGCAGTTCTTC. Full variable domain (remainder filled in from reference TRBV7-2 and TRBJ2-1): GAGVSQSPSNKVTEKGKDVELRCDPISGHTALYWYRQSLGQGLEFLIYFQGNSAPDKSGLPSDRFSAERTGGSVSTLTIQRTQQEDSAVYLCASSWYLASAYNEQFFGPGTRLTVL.

The chain joins TRBV7-6 to TRBJ1-1; unclear D gene. CDR3 length equals 15 residues. Germline lookup yields CDR1 SGHVS and CDR2 FNYEAQ. V was trimmed by 1 base and J by 5 bases, leaving 14 bases between them. The CDR3 region has the DNA TGTGCCAGCAGCTTAGGGGCTGGTCTTGGGACTGAAGCTTTCTTT. It yields the protein CASSLGAGLGTEAFF.